The next 22 T cell receptor beta chains were all read from a single sample in a study of CD8+ T cells in alopecia areata. After isolation, RNA underwent reverse transcription to generate cDNA as the sequencing template. Produced via immunoSEQ multiplex PCR; TCRdb's table is partial and in-frame only. The table lists 80,000 to 100,000 clones, roughly two fifths of them singletons. The sequenced material came from CD4+ T cells sorted from blood. The source is a human donor with alopecia areata.

This sequence joins TRBV5-6 and TRBJ2-3, with TRBD2 as a possible D gene (5 bases). The CDR3 totals 15 residues. Germline V gene data show CDR1 as SGHDT and CDR2 as YYEEEE. Trimming removed 5 bases from V and 0 bases from J, with 13 bases in between. CDR3 sequence reads: CASSIGRTSTDTQYF. CDR3 in DNA: TGTGCCAGCAGTATAGGGCGGACTAGCACAGATACGCAGTATTTT.

This clone has a handful of counts. Here the CDR3 DNA reads TGTGCCATATCAGGGGGTTCAAGCTCCTACAATGAGCAGTTCTTC. It yields the protein CAISGGSSSYNEQFF. The rearrangement links TRBV7-9 to TRBJ2-1; 7 bases agree with TRBD1. The junction had 9 bases not matched to a gene; V was cut back by 10 bases and J by 0 bases. This CDR3 spans 15 amino acids. Germline CDR1 is SEHNR and CDR2 is FQNEAQ (reference sequence). Full variable domain (outside the CDR3, taken from reference TRBV7-9 and TRBJ2-1): DTGVSQNPRHKITKRGQNVTFRCDPISEHNRLYWYRQTLGQGPEFLTYFQNEAQLEKSRLLSDRFSAERPKGSFSTLEIQRTEQGDSAMYLCAISGGSSSYNEQFFGPGTRLTVL.

This clone was observed a few times. The chain carries TRBV7-9 and TRBJ2-6; possibly TRBD1 for D (6 bases). Per the germline V gene, CDR1 is SEHNR and CDR2 is FQNEAQ (reference sequence). The germline V and J ends were trimmed by 3 bases and 3 bases, with 15 bases remaining between them. There are 17 residues in the CDR3. The CDR3 bases are TGTGCCAGCAGCTTGGGGCAAGGGGGTGATGGGGCCAACGTCCTGACTTTC. Its translation is CASSLGQGGDGANVLTF.

This clone was seen more than once but under ten times. The chain recombines TRBV29-1 with TRBJ1-4; tentative D call: TRBD1 (6 bases). Germline CDR1 is SQVTM and CDR2 is ANQGSEA. The CDR3 has 14 amino acids. Trimming shortened V by 7 bases and J by 2 bases, and 14 bases separated the two germline ends. The CDR3 region is CSATQGITNEKLFF. For the CDR3, the DNA is TGCAGCGCGACGCAGGGGATTACTAATGAAAAACTGTTTTTT.

This clone came up a few times. J is TRBJ2-1 and V is TRBV15; 8 nucleotides line up with TRBD1. This CDR3 is 15 amino acids long. Germline trimming cut 3 bases from V and 5 bases from J; bases unmatched to any gene: 6. The germline V gene encodes CDR1 LNHNV and CDR2 YYDKDF (reference sequence). The CDR3: CATSSGQGFHNEQFF. The CDR3 nucleotides are TGTGCCACCAGCAGCGGACAGGGATTCCACAATGAGCAGTTCTTC.

J is TRBJ2-7 and V is TRBV6-5, with TRBD2 matching 7 bases. V was clipped by 2 bases and J by 0 bases; unmatched bases: 4. The germline V gene encodes CDR1 MNHEY and CDR2 SVGAGI. There are 15 residues in the CDR3. In DNA, the CDR3 is TGTGCCAGCAGTTACCCTTCTAGCGGCTCCTACGAGCAGTACTTC. This sequence encodes CASSYPSSGSYEQYF.

This clone was seen once. This chain joins TRBV9 and TRBJ2-3; D unresolved. Germline values: CDR1 SGDLS, CDR2 YYNGEE. V gave up 2 bases and J gave up 3 bases, with 13 bases separating them. This CDR3 is built from 15 residues. CDR3 sequence: CASSVNSAVTDTQYF. In DNA form, the CDR3 reads TGTGCCAGCAGCGTCAACTCGGCGGTAACAGATACGCAGTATTTT. Together with reference TRBV9 and TRBJ2-3, the CDR3 gives the full variable domain: DSGVTQTPKHLITATGQRVTLRCSPRSGDLSVYWYQQSLDQGLQFLIQYYNGEERAKGNILERFSAQQFPDLHSELNLSSLELGDSALYFCASSVNSAVTDTQYFGPGTRLTVL.

This clone appeared a few times. The chain has TRBV4-1 and TRBJ2-5; possibly TRBD1 for D (5 bases). The CDR3 runs to 15 residues. Looked up from germline, CDR1 is MGHRA and CDR2 is YSYEKL. V lost 4 bases and J lost 2, with 14 bases in between. CDR3 DNA sequence: TGCGCCAGCAGCCGAGAAGTTGGGGCTCAAGAGACCCAGTACTTC. Protein product: CASSREVGAQETQYF.

The chain employs TRBV7-2 and TRBJ2-7; the match to TRBD1 covers 9 bases. This CDR3 is built from 14 residues. V was pared by 1 base and J by 4 bases, with 2 bases of the junction left unmatched. The germline gives CDR1 SGHTA, CDR2 FQGNSA. The CDR3 loop reads CASSLGQGVYEQYF. Here the CDR3 DNA reads TGTGCCAGCAGCTTAGGACAGGGGGTATACGAGCAGTACTTC. Variable domain in full (rest from reference TRBV7-2 and TRBJ2-7): GAGVSQSPSNKVTEKGKDVELRCDPISGHTALYWYRQSLGQGLEFLIYFQGNSAPDKSGLPSDRFSAERTGGSVSTLTIQRTQQEDSAVYLCASSLGQGVYEQYFGPGTRLTVT.

The table lists this clone with a few counts. This chain links TRBV7-8 with TRBJ2-3, with 7 bases fitting TRBD1. The trim removed 8 bases at V and 2 bases at J, leaving 10 bases unmatched. Germline V gene sequence: CDR1 SGHVS, CDR2 FQNEAQ. CDR3 length: 15 residues. The CDR3 region is CASRVRGRSTDTQYF. CDR3 coding DNA: TGTGCCAGCCGAGTAAGGGGGCGTTCCACAGATACGCAGTATTTT.

This clone was observed a handful of times. The chain employs TRBV28 and TRBJ1-1; no definite D call. The V gene lost 3 bases and the J gene lost 3 bases, with 11 bases spanning the gap. The CDR3 covers 14 residues. Germline CDR1 MDHEN, CDR2 SYDVKM. CDR3 in amino acids: CASSLAMMDTEAFF. Here the CDR3 DNA reads TGTGCCAGCAGTTTGGCGATGATGGACACTGAAGCTTTCTTT.

DNA of the CDR3: TGTGCCAGCAGCTTTGGTAATGCAGATACGCAGTATTTT. Translation: CASSFGNADTQYF. The rearrangement uses TRBV7-9 and TRBJ2-3, with no clear D. Germline CDR1 is SEHNR and CDR2 is FQNEAQ (reference sequence). This CDR3 comprises 13 residues. V was cut by 3 bases and J by 4 bases, with 8 bases left in between. Looking up the rest from reference TRBV7-9 and TRBJ2-3 gives the full variable domain: DTGVSQNPRHKITKRGQNVTFRCDPISEHNRLYWYRQTLGQGPEFLTYFQNEAQLEKSRLLSDRFSAERPKGSFSTLEIQRTEQGDSAMYLCASSFGNADTQYFGPGTRLTVL.

Only a few counts were recorded for this clone. The chain employs TRBV30 and TRBJ1-5; the D gene is possibly TRBD1 (5 bases). The length of the CDR3 is 13 residues. Germline V gene data show CDR1 as GTSNPN and CDR2 as SVGIG (reference sequence). Deletions cut 4 bases from V and 4 bases from J, with 11 bases between. This CDR3 reads CAWNSGWNQPQHF. The DNA of the CDR3 is TGTGCCTGGAACTCAGGGTGGAATCAGCCCCAGCATTTT. Drawing the rest from reference TRBV30 and TRBJ1-5, the complete variable domain is SQTIHQWPATLVQPVGSPLSLECTVEGTSNPNLYWYRQAAGRGLQLLFYSVGIGQISSEVPQNLSASRPQDRQFILSSKKLLLSDSGFYLCAWNSGWNQPQHFGDGTRLSIL.

J is TRBJ2-1 and V is TRBV15; 8 positions match TRBD2. V was clipped by 8 bases and J by 3 bases; unmatched bases: 6. CDR3 length: 14 residues. Germline V gene sequence: CDR1 LNHNV, CDR2 YYDKDF (reference sequence). CDR3 in DNA: TGTGCCACCCTCACTAGCGGATACTACAATGAGCAGTTCTTC. Its translation is CATLTSGYYNEQFF. The whole variable domain, filled in from reference TRBV15 and TRBJ2-1, reads DAMVIQNPRYQVTQFGKPVTLSCSQTLNHNVMYWYQQKSSQAPKLLFHYYDKDFNNEADTPDNFQSRRPNTSFCFLDIRSPGLGDTAMYLCATLTSGYYNEQFFGPGTRLTVL.

In this sample, this clone turned up a few times. The V gene is TRBV7-2, the J gene TRBJ2-1, with a weak D call TRBD2 (5 bases). The CDR3 sequence is 14 residues long. Trimming removed 2 bases from V and 5 bases from J, with 10 bases in between. Germline V lookup: CDR1 SGHTA, CDR2 FQGNSA. The CDR3 sequence: CASSLQAANNEQFF. The CDR3 DNA reads as TGTGCCAGCAGCTTACAAGCGGCAAACAATGAGCAGTTCTTC.

This chain connects TRBV2 to TRBJ2-7; 9 nucleotides agree with TRBD1. CDR1 and CDR2 (germline): SNHLY, FYNNEI. Trimming took 5 bases from V and 2 from J; bases not matched to a gene: 4. The CDR3 spans 14 residues. The CDR3: CASSRTGGAYEQYF. The CDR3, as DNA: TGTGCCAGCAGTCGTACAGGGGGCGCCTACGAGCAGTACTTC. Supplemented by reference TRBV2 and TRBJ2-7, the full variable domain reads EPEVTQTPSHQVTQMGQEVILRCVPISNHLYFYWYRQILGQKVEFLVSFYNNEISEKSEIFDDQFSVERPDGSNFTLKIRSTKLEDSAMYFCASSRTGGAYEQYFGPGTRLTVT.

This chain joins TRBV29-1 and TRBJ2-5; a weak D match, TRBD2 (5 bases). From germline, CDR1 is SQVTM and CDR2 ANQGSEA. This CDR3 contains 15 residues. Between the trimmed V and J ends, which lost 6 bases and 1 base, there was a span of 18 bases. DNA of the CDR3: TGCAGCGTCGCGAAGGAGGCGGACCTCCAAGAGACCCAGTACTTC. Protein: CSVAKEADLQETQYF.

V is TRBV7-2 and J is TRBJ2-5; D unresolved. Trimming took 2 bases from V and 13 from J, leaving 11 bases between them. The CDR3 sequence is 11 residues long. Per germline, CDR1 SGHTA and CDR2 FQGNSA. The CDR3 loop is CASSLISTWYF. The CDR3 DNA reads TGTGCCAGCAGCTTAATCTCAACCTGGTACTTC.

Only one count was recorded for this clone. The chain recombines TRBV30 with TRBJ2-5; D could derive from TRBD1 or TRBD2 (6 bases each). Trimming stripped 3 bases from V and 5 bases from J, with 16 bases between. The CDR3 contains 14 residues. The germline CDR1 and CDR2 sequences are GTSNPN and SVGIG (reference sequence). The CDR3 DNA reads TGTGCCTGGAGAAGGGGGGTGGTGAGGGAGACCCAGTACTTC. Protein product: CAWRRGVVRETQYF. The full variable domain, with the rest looked up from reference TRBV30 and TRBJ2-5, is SQTIHQWPATLVQPVGSPLSLECTVEGTSNPNLYWYRQAAGRGLQLLFYSVGIGQISSEVPQNLSASRPQDRQFILSSKKLLLSDSGFYLCAWRRGVVRETQYFGPGTRLLVL.

V usage is TRBV10-3 and J usage is TRBJ2-2; 10 bases fit TRBD2. The junction had 11 bases not matched to a gene; V was cut back by 4 bases and J by 6 bases. This CDR3 is 17 amino acids long. Germline V gene data show CDR1 as ENHRY and CDR2 as SYGVKD. CDR3 amino acids: CAISGRSAGGPSGELFF. CDR3 bases: TGTGCCATCAGTGGCCGATCAGCGGGGGGGCCATCCGGGGAGCTGTTTTTT.

This clone turned up a few times. The gene calls are TRBV7-9 and TRBJ2-1; D might be TRBD2 (6 bases). The germline gives CDR1 SEHNR, CDR2 FQNEAQ (reference sequence). With 5 bases removed from V and 4 bases from J, the gap between germline ends came to 12 bases. The CDR3 is 14 amino acids. CDR3 coding DNA: TGTGCCAGCAGCCCGGGACGGGAGTACAATGAGCAGTTCTTC. Its translation: CASSPGREYNEQFF. The full variable domain, in which reference TRBV7-9 and TRBJ2-1 provide the parts outside the CDR3, is DTGVSQNPRHKITKRGQNVTFRCDPISEHNRLYWYRQTLGQGPEFLTYFQNEAQLEKSRLLSDRFSAERPKGSFSTLEIQRTEQGDSAMYLCASSPGREYNEQFFGPGTRLTVL.

This clone has a count of ten or more. The chain recombines TRBV5-1 with TRBJ2-1; D is ambiguous. V dropped 0 bases and J dropped 5 bases, with 6 bases sitting between them. CDR1 SGHRS and CDR2 YFSETQ come from the germline V gene. This CDR3 spans 13 amino acids. The CDR3 loop reads CASSLEPNNEQFF. The CDR3 DNA reads as TGCGCCAGCAGCTTGGAGCCCAACAATGAGCAGTTCTTC.